This TCR beta chain was identified during a study of response to subunit inactivated influenza vaccine. This clonotype was counted between two and nine times. One entry per CDR3 protein, called by TCRdb with MiXCR from the RT-PCR reads. The profile shows roughly 500,000 distinct CDR3 sequences, 16% of them singletons. In germline, CDR1 is SGHTA, CDR2 FQGNSA. This CDR3 has 15 residues. V shed 6 bases and J 4 bases; nucleotides not matched to a gene: 9. The material was CD4+ T cells sorted from PBMCs, obtained around 2 years after vaccination. The chain couples TRBV7-2 to TRBJ2-7; 10 bases line up with TRBD2. The sequence came from a man aged 50 to 69 who received an inactivated influenza vaccine. The CDR3 is CASSNPGLATYEQYF. The CDR3 nucleotides are TGTGCCAGCAGTAACCCGGGACTAGCGACTTACGAGCAGTACTTC.